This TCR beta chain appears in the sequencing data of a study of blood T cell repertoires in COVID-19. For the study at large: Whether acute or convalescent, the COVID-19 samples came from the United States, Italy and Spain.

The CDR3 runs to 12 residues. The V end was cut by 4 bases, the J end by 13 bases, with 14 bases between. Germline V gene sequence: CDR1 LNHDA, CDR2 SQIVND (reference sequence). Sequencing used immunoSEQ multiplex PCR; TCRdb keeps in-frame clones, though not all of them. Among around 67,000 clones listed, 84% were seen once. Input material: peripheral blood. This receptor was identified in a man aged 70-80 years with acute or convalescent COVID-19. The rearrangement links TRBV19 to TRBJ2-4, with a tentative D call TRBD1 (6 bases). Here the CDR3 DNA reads TGTGCCAGTAGTAACCTGGACAGCTCCCAGTACTTC. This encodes CASSNLDSSQYF.